Shown below are 20 T cell receptor beta chains from a single sample sequenced in a study of radiotherapy plus CTLA-4 blockade in lung cancer. This table comes from immunoSEQ multiplex PCR, and its TCRdb copy is limited to in-frame clones, with some not included. The top ten hold over 15% of the sample, which has over 80,000 clones, approximately 86% seen once. Sequencing used peripheral blood, obtained from a patient treated with radiotherapy plus ipilimumab. The origin of the receptors is a human donor with non-small cell lung cancer that progressed on radiotherapy plus ipilimumab.

V usage is TRBV6-6 and J usage is TRBJ1-5; D uncertain. Trimming took 6 bases from V and 3 from J, leaving 18 bases between them. Germline-derived CDR1 and CDR2 are MNHNY and SVGAGI (reference sequence). This CDR3 has 16 amino acids. The CDR3: CASSHGRWAYNQPQHF. CDR3 DNA: TGTGCCAGCAGCCACGGGCGGTGGGCGTACAATCAGCCCCAGCATTTT.

The genes are TRBV30 and TRBJ2-4; TRBD2 matches at 10 bases. This CDR3 is 15 amino acids long. The germline V gene encodes CDR1 GTSNPN and CDR2 SVGIG (reference sequence). V lost 2 bases, J lost 7 bases, and 8 bases stayed unmatched. The CDR3, as DNA: TGTGCCTGGAGTATCCTAGCGGGAGATTCGAACATTCAGTACTTC. Translation gives CAWSILAGDSNIQYF.

The rearrangement uses TRBV19 and TRBJ2-2; D unresolved. CDR1 is LNHDA and CDR2 is SQIVND in the germline V gene (reference sequence). The CDR3 extends over 11 amino acids. Trimming stripped 9 bases from V and 5 bases from J, with 7 bases between. In DNA form, the CDR3 reads TGTGCCAGCTGGTGGACCGGGGAGCTGTTTTTT. It yields the protein CASWWTGELFF.

The DNA of the CDR3 is TGTGCCACCAGCAGAGCCGGCGGGAGGAACAATGAGCAGTTCTTC. Translation gives CATSRAGGRNNEQFF. This chain uses TRBV15 with TRBJ2-1, with TRBD2 matching 8 bases. J lost 5 bases, V lost 1 base, and 4 bases had no gene match. CDR3 length: 15 residues. Germline V gives CDR1 LNHNV, CDR2 YYDKDF (reference sequence).

The table lists this clone with a count of one. The CDR3 spells CASMGGGHAFF. As DNA, the CDR3 is TGTGCCAGCATGGGGGGGGGCCATGCTTTCTTT. V and J are TRBV2 and TRBJ1-1; D possibly corresponds to TRBD1 (6 bases). Germline CDR1 is SNHLY and CDR2 is FYNNEI. The CDR3 totals 11 residues. The germline V and J ends were trimmed by 7 bases and 11 bases, with 14 bases remaining between them. The whole variable domain, filled in from reference TRBV2 and TRBJ1-1, reads EPEVTQTPSHQVTQMGQEVILRCVPISNHLYFYWYRQILGQKVEFLVSFYNNEISEKSEIFDDQFSVERPDGSNFTLKIRSTKLEDSAMYFCASMGGGHAFFGQGTRLTVV.

V usage is TRBV30 and J usage is TRBJ1-3, with D unclear. V dropped 3 bases and J dropped 8 bases, with 8 bases sitting between them. This CDR3 is built from 11 residues. Germline V gene data show CDR1 as GTSNPN and CDR2 as SVGIG (reference sequence). The CDR3 sequence is CAWRTLDTIYF. CDR3 nucleotides: TGTGCCTGGAGGACCTTGGACACCATATATTTT.

As for this clone: Within the sample, other DNA sequences also encode this same CDR3. The chain links TRBV7-9 to TRBJ1-2; TRBD1 matches at 7 bases. Unmatched junction bases numbered 6, after V lost 5 bases and J lost 3 bases. The CDR3 totals 14 residues. Germline V gene data show CDR1 as SEHNR and CDR2 as FQNEAQ (reference sequence). CDR3 loop: CASSPGTADYGYTF. CDR3 bases: TGTGCCAGCAGCCCAGGGACAGCTGACTATGGCTACACCTTC.

The chain is built from TRBV25-1 and TRBJ2-1; the D gene could be TRBD1 or TRBD2 (6 bases each). The CDR3 spans 15 residues. Germline CDR1 is MGHDK and CDR2 is SYGVNS. The V gene lost 3 bases and the J gene lost 3 bases, with 12 bases spanning the gap. CDR3 region: CASSEEGDVYNEQFF. CDR3 nucleotides: TGTGCCAGCAGTGAGGAGGGGGACGTCTACAATGAGCAGTTCTTC.

The rearrangement links TRBV6-1 to TRBJ1-1; maybe TRBD1 (6 bases). Germline CDR1 and CDR2: MNHNS and SASEGT. Trimming cost V 1 base and J 4 bases, with 13 bases left between them. The CDR3 covers 15 residues. CDR3 coding DNA: TGTGCCAGCAGTGAAGAACAGGGTGGTCGCACTGAAGCTTTCTTT. The encoded protein is CASSEEQGGRTEAFF.

This clone was detected a few times. This chain joins TRBV28 and TRBJ1-4; D possibly corresponds to TRBD1 (5 bases). V gave up 1 base and J gave up 8 bases, with 14 bases separating them. This CDR3 region has 15 residues. From germline, CDR1 is MDHEN and CDR2 SYDVKM. This chain's CDR3 is CASSLFSRVPEKLFF. The CDR3, as DNA: TGTGCCAGCAGTTTATTTTCCAGGGTCCCCGAAAAACTGTTTTTT.

The rearrangement links TRBV6-5 to TRBJ1-5, with a tentative D call TRBD1 (5 bases). V lost 6 bases and J lost 7, with 13 bases in between. The CDR3 runs 13 residues. CDR1 is MNHEY, CDR2 SVGAGI, per germline. The CDR3 sequence: CASRAGPGQPQHF. The CDR3 DNA is TGTGCCAGCAGGGCAGGGCCCGGGCAGCCCCAGCATTTT.

This chain connects TRBV11-3 to TRBJ2-6; TRBD2 aligns across 9 bases. CDR1 SGHNT and CDR2 YENEEA come from the germline V gene. CDR3 length: 18 residues. V lost 4 bases and J lost 2; bases outside the gene matches: 9. For the CDR3, the DNA is TGTGCCAGCAGCTGGACCTGGCGGGAGGGCCCTGGGGCCAACGTCCTGACTTTC. Encoded protein: CASSWTWREGPGANVLTF.

V is TRBV30 and J is TRBJ1-1; weak D call: TRBD1 (6 bases). Germline assignment: CDR1 GTSNPN and CDR2 SVGIG (reference sequence). This CDR3 contains 13 residues. V lost 0 bases and J lost 4, with 9 bases in between. Here the CDR3 reads CAWSVQGSTEAFF. The CDR3 DNA is TGTGCCTGGAGTGTACAGGGAAGCACTGAAGCTTTCTTT. The whole variable domain, remainder taken from reference TRBV30 and TRBJ1-1, is SQTIHQWPATLVQPVGSPLSLECTVEGTSNPNLYWYRQAAGRGLQLLFYSVGIGQISSEVPQNLSASRPQDRQFILSSKKLLLSDSGFYLCAWSVQGSTEAFFGQGTRLTVV.

The V gene is TRBV6-5, the J gene TRBJ1-5; no clear D gene. Germline values: CDR1 MNHEY, CDR2 SVGAGI. The CDR3 contains 14 residues. The V end was cut by 2 bases, the J end by 0 bases, with 5 bases between. The CDR3 sequence: CASSYANSNQPQHF. CDR3 DNA: TGTGCCAGCAGTTACGCCAATAGCAATCAGCCCCAGCATTTT.

This sequence joins TRBV10-3 and TRBJ2-3; 7 nucleotides match TRBD2. The germline V gene has CDR1 ENHRY and CDR2 SYGVKD. J lost 0 bases, V lost 4 bases, and 10 bases had no gene match. The CDR3 covers 17 residues. CDR3 DNA: TGTGCCATCAGTGGGTCGCTCGGGAGGACTAGCACAGATACGCAGTATTTT. Protein product: CAISGSLGRTSTDTQYF.

This clone showed up just once. The chain is built from TRBV4-2 and TRBJ2-7; D gene unclear. The V end lost 2 bases, the J end lost 0 bases, and 8 bases lay between the germline ends. Germline CDR1 reads LGHNA; CDR2 reads YNFKEQ. The CDR3 is 14 residues long. The CDR3 reads CASSQPDNSYEQYF. As DNA, the CDR3 is TGTGCCAGCAGCCAACCAGATAACTCCTACGAGCAGTACTTC.

In its sample, this clone was seen once. The V call is TRBV6-1, the J call TRBJ2-5, with D possibly TRBD2 on 6 matching bases. Germline lookup yields CDR1 MNHNS and CDR2 SASEGT. The CDR3 runs to 16 residues. The germline V and J ends were trimmed by 2 bases and 1 base, with 14 bases remaining between them. CDR3 sequence: CASSERLGGPQETQYF. The DNA of the CDR3 is TGTGCCAGCAGTGAAAGATTGGGAGGACCCCAAGAGACCCAGTACTTC.

V usage is TRBV27 and J usage is TRBJ2-3, with TRBD2 matching 9 bases. This CDR3 has 16 amino acids. J lost 6 bases, V lost 5 bases, and 12 bases had no gene match. Germline V gene lookup returns CDR1 MNHEY and CDR2 SMNVEV (reference sequence). The CDR3 sequence: CASSSPGTSPRDTQYF. The CDR3 DNA is TGTGCCAGCAGTAGCCCGGGGACTAGCCCGCGGGATACGCAGTATTTT.

The rearrangement joins TRBV10-3 to TRBJ1-2, with 10 bases that match TRBD1. The V gene's germline CDR1 is ENHRY and CDR2 SYGVKD. This CDR3 comprises 13 residues. The V segment lost 6 bases and the J segment 8 bases; nucleotides outside the gene matches: 6. This chain's CDR3 is CAIRAGTGVGYTF. In DNA, the CDR3 is TGTGCCATCAGAGCCGGGACAGGGGTCGGCTACACCTTC.

The V gene is TRBV11-2, the J gene TRBJ2-7, with D perhaps TRBD1 (6 bases). The CDR3 covers 14 residues. Germline V CDR1 and CDR2: SGHAT, FQNNGV. V was pared by 5 bases and J by 2 bases, with 13 bases between. The CDR3 sequence: CASSLRGGAYEQYF. The CDR3 DNA follows: TGTGCCAGCAGCCTTAGAGGGGGAGCCTACGAGCAGTACTTC.